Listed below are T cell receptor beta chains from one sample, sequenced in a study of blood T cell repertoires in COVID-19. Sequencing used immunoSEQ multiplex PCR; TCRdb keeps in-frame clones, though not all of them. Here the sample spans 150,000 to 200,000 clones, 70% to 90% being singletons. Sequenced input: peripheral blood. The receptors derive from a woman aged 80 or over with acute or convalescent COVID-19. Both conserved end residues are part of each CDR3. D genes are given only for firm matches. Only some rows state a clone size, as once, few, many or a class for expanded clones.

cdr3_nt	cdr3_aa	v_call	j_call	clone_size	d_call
TGCGCCAGCACCCCGACCGGGACAGGGGGGGCGAAGACCCAGTACTTC	CASTPTGTGGAKTQYF	TRBV5-1	TRBJ2-5	once	TRBD1
TGTGCCAGCAGCTTAGCGGGACAGGGAAGCTACGAGCAGTACTTC	CASSLAGQGSYEQYF	TRBV7-8	TRBJ2-7	-	TRBD1
TGTGCCTGGAGTCGGACAGGATTTAGCAATCAGCCCCAGCATTTT	CAWSRTGFSNQPQHF	TRBV30	TRBJ1-5	-	TRBD1
TGTGCCAGCAGCCCAGCCAGCGGGGTCAGCTCTGGAAACACCATATATTTT	CASSPASGVSSGNTIYF	TRBV7-2	TRBJ1-3	-	-
TGTGCCAGCAGAGTTGACAGGGGGAAAGGAAACACCATATATTTT	CASRVDRGKGNTIYF	TRBV2	TRBJ1-3	-	TRBD1
TGTGCCAGCAGTGATACAGGGGGCAAAAGAGACACTGAAGCTTTCTTT	CASSDTGGKRDTEAFF	TRBV5-4	TRBJ1-1	-	TRBD1
TGTGCCAGCAGATGGACAGGGGGAATAAACACTGAAGCTTTCTTT	CASRWTGGINTEAFF	TRBV6-5	TRBJ1-1	-	TRBD1
TGTGCCAGCAGCGCGACAGGGTTCACTGAAGCTTTCTTT	CASSATGFTEAFF	TRBV5-5	TRBJ1-1	-	TRBD1
TGCAGCGTTGGGACAGCCCCCGGGATTGGGCTAGCGGGAGGGCCATCCCCGACTAACGAGCAGTACTTC	CSVGTAPGIGLAGGPSPTNEQYF	TRBV29-1	TRBJ2-7	-	TRBD2
TGTGCCAGCGCCGACAGGGGGAATCAGCCCCAGCATTTT	CASADRGNQPQHF	TRBV27	TRBJ1-5	-	TRBD1
TGTGCCAGCAGTGAAATCCAGGGATCCTACGAGCAGTACTTC	CASSEIQGSYEQYF	TRBV6-1	TRBJ2-7	-	-
TGTGCCAGCAGCTTTACAGGGATGCGTGGCTACACCTTC	CASSFTGMRGYTF	TRBV27	TRBJ1-2	-	-
TGCGCCAGCCGGGAGACCCAGTACTTC	CASRETQYF	TRBV5-1	TRBJ2-5	-	-
TGTGCCAGCAGTGAAAGTACCTCAGGGGCCGGGGAGCTGTTTTTT	CASSESTSGAGELFF	TRBV6-1	TRBJ2-2	-	-
TGTGCCAGCAGCCCTTCTCTCAAATGGACAGGGGTGAACGAGCAGTACTTC	CASSPSLKWTGVNEQYF	TRBV5-6	TRBJ2-7	-	TRBD1
TGCGCCAGCAGCCAAGACTCCAGGGGTTGGTCAGATACGCAGTATTTT	CASSQDSRGWSDTQYF	TRBV4-3	TRBJ2-3	-	-
TGTGCCTGGAGTGTACTACCGATCGGGAGGGGCGATGAGCAGTTCTTC	CAWSVLPIGRGDEQFF	TRBV30	TRBJ2-1	-	TRBD2
TGCGCCAGCAGCCCCGAGACGGGCACCGGGGAGCTGTTTTTT	CASSPETGTGELFF	TRBV4-3	TRBJ2-2	few	-
TGTGCCAGCAGCGTTTACCTCCGGAGCTCCTACAATGAGCAGTTCTTC	CASSVYLRSSYNEQFF	TRBV5-6	TRBJ2-1	once	-
TGTGCCAGCAGTCAGTCCCCGGACGGACTAGCGGGAGGACAAGAGACCCAGTACTTC	CASSQSPDGLAGGQETQYF	TRBV6-2/TRBV6-3	TRBJ2-5	-	TRBD2
TGCAGTGCTAGTACACGAGCGGTTAGCACAGATACGCAGTATTTT	CSASTRAVSTDTQYF	TRBV20-1	TRBJ2-3	-	-
TGTGCCACCAGTCTTAGGAGGGATCAGCCCCAGCATTTT	CATSLRRDQPQHF	TRBV15	TRBJ1-5	-	-
TGTGCCAGCAGCTTAGAGGGGGGGCCTGCCTACGAGCAGTACTTC	CASSLEGGPAYEQYF	TRBV11-2	TRBJ2-7	-	-
TGTGCCACCCAAGGGGACAGGAGTGAAAAACTGTTTTTT	CATQGDRSEKLFF	TRBV10-3	TRBJ1-4	-	TRBD1
TGCGCCAGCAGCTCGGCGGGCCCACCGACCGGGGAGCTGTTTTTT	CASSSAGPPTGELFF	TRBV5-1	TRBJ2-2	few	-
TGTGCCAGCAGCCCAGACAGGGCCGCAAACATTCAGTACTTC	CASSPDRAANIQYF	TRBV6-2/TRBV6-3	TRBJ2-4	-	TRBD1
TGTGCCAGCAGCTTACGAGGGTATTCCACAGATACGCAGTATTTT	CASSLRGYSTDTQYF	TRBV7-2	TRBJ2-3	-	-
TGCGCCAGCAGATCCGACCGGGTTATGAACACTGAAGCTTTCTTT	CASRSDRVMNTEAFF	TRBV5-1	TRBJ1-1	-	-
TGCAGCGCCGCAGCCGGGACTAGCGGGAGTGATGAGCAGTTCTTC	CSAAAGTSGSDEQFF	TRBV29-1	TRBJ2-1	-	TRBD2
TGTGCCAGCAGCCAGGGACTCCCCTCTACGCAGTATTTT	CASSQGLPSTQYF	TRBV3-1/TRBV3-2	TRBJ2-3	-	-
TGTGCCAGCAGTTACCGTAGCGGGGATCACTACAATGAGCAGTTCTTC	CASSYRSGDHYNEQFF	TRBV6-5	TRBJ2-1	-	TRBD2
TGTGCCAGCAGCTCTAGCGGGGGGCCCACCTACGAGCAGTACTTC	CASSSSGGPTYEQYF	TRBV27	TRBJ2-7	-	TRBD2
TGTGCCAGCAGTTACAGGACAGGGGGGGTTGAAGCTTTCTTT	CASSYRTGGVEAFF	TRBV6-5	TRBJ1-1	-	TRBD1
TGTGCCAGCAGCTTGGCCTACGCGACAGCGAACACTGAAGCTTTCTTT	CASSLAYATANTEAFF	TRBV5-4	TRBJ1-1	-	-